The clone carrying this T cell receptor (beta chain) has a single count. The antigen is unknown. The data were obtained in a study of T cell responses to AZD1222 COVID-19 vaccine. About the research overall: Pooling was applied to second doses at about 4 or about 12 weeks.

The assay was immunoSEQ multiplex PCR, and TCRdb's table has in-frame clones only and misses some. The repertoire holds tens of thousands of clones, with 90% as singletons. Germline lookup yields CDR1 MNHEY and CDR2 SMNVEV (reference sequence). Trimming removed 10 bases from V and 7 bases from J, with 17 bases in between. The CDR3 has 12 amino acids. Study outcomes and limitations: Clonal diversity may have been underestimated, and the donors were mostly white British, with more females than males. Only a handful of AZD1222 recipients, five to seven in all, had baseline seropositivity. Researchers report vaccine-associated CD4 TCRs spanning spike, with dominance at 160-218 and 743-854.

The TCR originated in an adult in good health. The chain joins TRBV27 to TRBJ2-7, with D perhaps matching TRBD1 (6 bases). The sample consisted of peripheral blood, taken on day 0 of AZD1222 vaccination. The DNA of the CDR3 is TGTGCCACCCGACAGGACGTTGGTGAGCAGTACTTC. Amino acid sequence: CATRQDVGEQYF.